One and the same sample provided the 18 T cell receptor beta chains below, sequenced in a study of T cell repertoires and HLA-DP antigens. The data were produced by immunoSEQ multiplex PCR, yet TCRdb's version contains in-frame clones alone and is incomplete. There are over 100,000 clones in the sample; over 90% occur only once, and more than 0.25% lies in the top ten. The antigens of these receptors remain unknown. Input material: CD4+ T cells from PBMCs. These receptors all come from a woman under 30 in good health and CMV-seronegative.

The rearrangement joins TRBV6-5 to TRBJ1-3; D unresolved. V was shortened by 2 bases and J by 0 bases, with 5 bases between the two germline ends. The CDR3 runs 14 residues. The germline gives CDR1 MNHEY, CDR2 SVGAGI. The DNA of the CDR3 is TGTGCCAGCAGTTACGACAACTCTGGAAACACCATATATTTT. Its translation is CASSYDNSGNTIYF.

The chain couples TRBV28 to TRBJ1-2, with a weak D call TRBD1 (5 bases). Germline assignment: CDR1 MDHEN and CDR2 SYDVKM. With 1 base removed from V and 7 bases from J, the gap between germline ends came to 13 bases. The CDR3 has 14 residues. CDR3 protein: CASSLLYGGGGYTF. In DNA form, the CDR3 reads TGTGCCAGCAGTTTATTATACGGGGGTGGTGGCTACACCTTC.

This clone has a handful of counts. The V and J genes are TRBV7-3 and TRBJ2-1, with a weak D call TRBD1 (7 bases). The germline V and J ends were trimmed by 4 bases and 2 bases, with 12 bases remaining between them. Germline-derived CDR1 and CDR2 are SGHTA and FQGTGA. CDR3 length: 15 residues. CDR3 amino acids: CASSSRGDAYNEQFF. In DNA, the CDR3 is TGTGCCAGCAGCTCCAGGGGGGATGCCTACAATGAGCAGTTCTTC.

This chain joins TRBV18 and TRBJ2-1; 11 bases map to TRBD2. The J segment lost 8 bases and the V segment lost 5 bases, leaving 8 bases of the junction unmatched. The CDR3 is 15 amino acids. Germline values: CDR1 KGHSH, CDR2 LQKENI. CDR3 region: CASSVLAGVPDEQFF. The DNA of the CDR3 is TGTGCCAGCTCAGTACTAGCGGGGGTCCCGGATGAGCAGTTCTTC. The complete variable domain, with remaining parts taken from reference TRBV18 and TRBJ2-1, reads NAGVMQNPRHLVRRRGQEARLRCSPMKGHSHVYWYRQLPEEGLKFMVYLQKENIIDESGMPKERFSAEFPKEGPSILRIQQVVRGDSAAYFCASSVLAGVPDEQFFGPGTRLTVL.

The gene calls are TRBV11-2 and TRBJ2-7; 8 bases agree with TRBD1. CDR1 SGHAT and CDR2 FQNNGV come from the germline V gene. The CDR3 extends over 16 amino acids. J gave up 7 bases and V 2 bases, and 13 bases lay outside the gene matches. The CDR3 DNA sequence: TGTGCCAGCAGCTTACAATTGGACAGGGCCAAGATTGAGCAGTACGTC. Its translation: CASSLQLDRAKIEQYV.

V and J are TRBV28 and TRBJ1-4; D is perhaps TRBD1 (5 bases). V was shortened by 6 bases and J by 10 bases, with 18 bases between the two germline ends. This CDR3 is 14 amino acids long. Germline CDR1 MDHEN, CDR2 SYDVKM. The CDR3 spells CASSYNRGVGKLFF. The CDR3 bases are TGTGCCAGCAGCTATAACAGAGGGGTGGGAAAACTGTTTTTT.

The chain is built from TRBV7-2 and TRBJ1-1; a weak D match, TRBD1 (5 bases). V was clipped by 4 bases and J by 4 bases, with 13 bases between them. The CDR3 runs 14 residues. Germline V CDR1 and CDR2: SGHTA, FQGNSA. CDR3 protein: CASSSRWGFTEAFF. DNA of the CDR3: TGTGCCAGCAGCTCCCGTTGGGGGTTCACTGAAGCTTTCTTT.

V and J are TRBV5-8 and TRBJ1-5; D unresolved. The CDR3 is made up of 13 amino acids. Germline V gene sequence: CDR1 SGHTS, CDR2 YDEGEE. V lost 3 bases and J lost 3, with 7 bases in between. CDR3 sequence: CASSSTVNQPQHF. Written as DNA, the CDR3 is TGTGCCAGCAGCTCCACGGTCAATCAGCCCCAGCATTTT. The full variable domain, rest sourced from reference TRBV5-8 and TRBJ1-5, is EAGVTQSPTHLIKTRGQQATLRCSPISGHTSVYWYQQALGLGLQFLLWYDEGEERNRGNFPPRFSGRQFPNYSSELNVNALELEDSALYLCASSSTVNQPQHFGDGTRLSIL.

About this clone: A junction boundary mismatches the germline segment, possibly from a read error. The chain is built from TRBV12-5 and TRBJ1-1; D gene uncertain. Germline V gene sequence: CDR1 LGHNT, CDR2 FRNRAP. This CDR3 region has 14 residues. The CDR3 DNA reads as TGTGCTAGTGGTTTGGTACAAGTTCTCCAGGTATTTGTCTTT. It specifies CASGLVQVLQVFVF.

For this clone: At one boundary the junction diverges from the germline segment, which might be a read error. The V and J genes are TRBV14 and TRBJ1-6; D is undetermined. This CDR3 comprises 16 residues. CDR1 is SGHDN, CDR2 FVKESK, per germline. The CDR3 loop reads CASSQDKGSGYSPLHF. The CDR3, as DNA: TGTGCCAGCAGCCAAGATAAAGGGTCGGGCTATTCGCCCCTCCACTTT.

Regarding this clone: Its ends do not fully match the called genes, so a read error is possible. In DNA form, the CDR3 reads TGCGCCAGCAGCTTGGAGGGGGGGCGAGTGAACAGTGAAGCTTTCTTT. It yields the protein CASSLEGGRVNSEAFF. V is TRBV5-1 and J is TRBJ1-1, with TRBD1 as a possible D gene (6 bases). Germline CDR1 and CDR2: SGHRS and YFSETQ. This CDR3 has 16 residues.

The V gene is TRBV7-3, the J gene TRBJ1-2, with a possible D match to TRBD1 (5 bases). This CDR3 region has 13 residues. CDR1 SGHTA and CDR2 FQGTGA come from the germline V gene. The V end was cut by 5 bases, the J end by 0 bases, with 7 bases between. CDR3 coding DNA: TGTGCCAGCAGCCGAGGGGCTAACTATGGCTACACCTTC. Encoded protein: CASSRGANYGYTF.

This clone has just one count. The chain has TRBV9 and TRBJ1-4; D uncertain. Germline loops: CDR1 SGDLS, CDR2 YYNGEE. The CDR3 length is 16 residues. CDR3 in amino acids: CASAAEPIGTNEKLFF. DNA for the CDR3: TGTGCTTCCGCGGCGGAACCGATAGGAACTAATGAAAAACTGTTTTTT.

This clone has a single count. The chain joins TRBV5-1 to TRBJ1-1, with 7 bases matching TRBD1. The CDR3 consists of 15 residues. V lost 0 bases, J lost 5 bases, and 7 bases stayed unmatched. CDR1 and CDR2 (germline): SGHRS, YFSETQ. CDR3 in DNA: TGCGCCAGCAGCTTGGGGCAGGGGGTTTGGACTGAAGCTTTCTTT. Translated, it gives CASSLGQGVWTEAFF.

The chain's CDR3 is CASEGQYNSPLHF. In nucleotides, the CDR3 is TGTGCCTCAGAGGGACAGTACAATTCACCCCTCCACTTT. The chain couples TRBV10-3 to TRBJ1-6; 7 bases fit TRBD1. The germline V gene encodes CDR1 ENHRY and CDR2 SYGVKD. The J segment lost 7 bases and the V segment lost 11 bases, leaving 8 bases of the junction unmatched. The CDR3 has 13 residues.

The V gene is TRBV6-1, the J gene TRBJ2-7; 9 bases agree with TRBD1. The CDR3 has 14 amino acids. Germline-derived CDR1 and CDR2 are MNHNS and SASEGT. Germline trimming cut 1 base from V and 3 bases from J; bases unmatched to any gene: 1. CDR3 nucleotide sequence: TGTGCCAGCAGTGAAGGGACAGGGGACTACGAGCAGTACTTC. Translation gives CASSEGTGDYEQYF.

CDR3 loop: CASSFLAPTSSGNTIYF. The CDR3 bases are TGTGCCAGCAGCTTTTTGGCCCCAACTTCCTCTGGAAACACCATATATTTT. The chain has TRBV11-2 and TRBJ1-3; unclear D gene. The CDR3 runs to 17 residues. Germline V gives CDR1 SGHAT, CDR2 FQNNGV. Trimming removed 3 bases from V and 0 bases from J, with 15 bases in between. Full variable domain (rest looked up from reference TRBV11-2 and TRBJ1-3): EAGVAQSPRYKIIEKRQSVAFWCNPISGHATLYWYQQILGQGPKLLIQFQNNGVVDDSQLPKDRFSAERLKGVDSTLKIQPAKLEDSAVYLCASSFLAPTSSGNTIYFGEGSWLTVV.

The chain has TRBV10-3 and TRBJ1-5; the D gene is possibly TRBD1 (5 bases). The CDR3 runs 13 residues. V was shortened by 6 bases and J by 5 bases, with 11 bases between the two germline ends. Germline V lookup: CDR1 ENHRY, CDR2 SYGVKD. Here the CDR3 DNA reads TGTGCCATCAGGGACGGGGGGGATCAGCCCCAGCATTTT. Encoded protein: CAIRDGGDQPQHF.